This T cell receptor (beta chain) was observed in a study of blood T cells in healthy people across ages. Germline CDR1 and CDR2: ENHRY and SYGVKD. V dropped 2 bases and J dropped 4 bases, with 11 bases sitting between them. This CDR3 has 14 residues. This clonotype was found a few times. Its antigen is unidentified. Study-wide results and limits: Nothing was known about donor CMV status, and this possibly confounded expanded clonotype changes.

Aged roughly 6 to 90, donors were systemically healthy Caucasians from Russia. At least 6 million PBMCs were isolated per sample. A second PCR, run for about 7 to 11 cycles, used a sample-barcoded 5' primer plus a J-beta primer mix. Every sample returned 2.5 million or more CDR3-containing paired-end reads. TCRdb passed the 5' RACE reads through MiXCR, listing each CDR3 protein once. The sample lists about a million distinct CDR3 sequences, approximately 50% occurring once. This rearrangement joins TRBV10-3 to TRBJ1-2; possible D gene TRBD1, 5 bases. The sequenced material came from blood. This clonotype was obtained from a woman aged 60-70 years in good health. CDR3 DNA sequence: TGTGCCATCAGTGAGGCGACAGTAATCTATGGCTACACCTTC. This encodes CAISEATVIYGYTF.